The entry below gives a single T cell receptor beta chain sequence along with its context. In its sample, this clone was seen many times. Its antigen specificity is not known. Per-base qualities were not stored, and no clone one base away is much larger. The source of the sample is a study of metastatic and nonmetastatic thyroid tumors (TCRdb year 2020). At the level of the whole study: Repertoires from peripheral blood and from tumor or nodule tissue samples of malignant and benign thyroid patients were compared. The paper's findings and limits, for the study overall: In both blood and tumor samples, malignant tumors were reported to have significantly higher TCR beta diversity than benign nodules.

None of the patients had been given any treatment before thyroid surgery. Using T-cell receptor beta sequencing, the researchers looked back retrospectively at clinical samples from patients, gathered between about 2011 and 2018. The CDR3 holds 17 amino acids from the cysteine to the phenylalanine. Only CDR3 DNA is held: 51 bases, read in frame from base 1. V and J are trimmed by 2 bases and 7 bases, and the gene matches miss 6 bases of the junction. For CDR1 and CDR2, the germline V gene (reference sequence) lists LNHDA and SQIVND. The library came from PCR. The sequencer was an Illumina HiSeq 4000. High-throughput sequencing was used to profile the CDR3 region of the TCR beta-chain in every patient. The authors' pipeline ran thus. The researchers built a classifier to tell apart papillary thyroid cancer patients with distant metastasis, based on CDR3 differences among clinicopathological groups. The Shannon index was used to assess repertoire diversity, and the Morisita-Horn index was used to assess tumor-blood repertoire similarity. Clones were called with MiXCR by TCRdb after fastp trimmed the public reads at Q25, and only in-frame beta chains were retained. TCRdb, not the authors, supplied the V and J calls. The table for this sample lists 33,000 or so clones; roughly 7.1% of them were counted only once. The top ten hold 43% of the sample.

This receptor was taken from a female donor with papillary thyroid cancer or a benign thyroid nodule (not recorded which). Some clones in this sample may be carry-over from other donors' samples. The source material was blood. Recombination joined TRBV19 with TRBJ2-1; the central 15 bases match TRBD2. The DNA sequence follows: TGTGCCAGTAGTATACTCCGGACTAGCGGGAGGGTGAATGAGCAGTTCTTC. Its translation is CASSILRTSGRVNEQFF.